This TCR beta chain stems from a study of beta chain features in type 1 diabetes. Regarding the study as a whole: A greater similarity of naive, central memory and Treg TCRB repertoires was seen among patients than among healthy donors.

The isolated RNA, all of it, was reverse transcribed, so expressed TCRB transcripts were what got sequenced. The data were produced by immunoSEQ multiplex PCR, yet TCRdb's version contains in-frame clones alone and is incomplete. The repertoire holds 300,000 to 400,000 clones, with less than 9.5% as singletons. Purity exceeding 98% was reached by all sorted populations. About this clone itself: The antigen is not known.

The V gene lost 2 bases and the J gene lost 2 bases, with 13 bases spanning the gap. The germline CDR1 and CDR2 sequences are MNHEY and SMNVEV (reference sequence). The CDR3 runs 15 residues. The sequenced material came from central memory CD4+ T cells from blood. The gene calls are TRBV27 and TRBJ2-7; D possibly matches TRBD1 or TRBD2 (5 bases each). This sequence was found in a woman between 18 and 30 years old in good health. The CDR3 protein is CASSLRDGGPYEQYF. The CDR3 DNA reads as TGTGCCAGCAGTTTAAGGGACGGCGGTCCCTACGAGCAGTACTTC.